This record looks at one T cell receptor beta chain sequence and its context. During active infection, Seattle patients enrolled and were then monitored through disease. The data were obtained in a study of blood T cell repertoires in COVID-19. Background on the study: Specimens from acute and convalescent COVID-19 originated in the United States, Italy and Spain. In each case, the material was cDNA or gDNA derived from T cells, B-cell-depleted T cells, or PBMCs.

CDR3 length: 16 residues. CDR1 SGHAT and CDR2 FQNNGV come from the germline V gene. Unmatched junction bases numbered 5, after V lost 1 base and J lost 5 bases. As originally analysed: How many nucleated cells were present was estimated from reference gene primer amplification. Here immunoSEQ multiplex PCR was the method, and the copy in TCRdb shows in-frame clones only, minus some. V, J and clone size derive from that table, while D and trimming were established from the DNA sequence. The table has 300,000 to 350,000 clones, more than 70% seen once. This TCR came from a woman aged 60 to 75 with COVID-19, enrolled during active disease. Source material: peripheral blood. The rearrangement joins TRBV11-2 to TRBJ2-3; 11 nucleotides agree with TRBD2. The CDR3 nucleotides read TGTGCCAGCAGCTTAGGGGTAGCGGGGGGGCAAGATACGCAGTATTTT. Amino acids: CASSLGVAGGQDTQYF.